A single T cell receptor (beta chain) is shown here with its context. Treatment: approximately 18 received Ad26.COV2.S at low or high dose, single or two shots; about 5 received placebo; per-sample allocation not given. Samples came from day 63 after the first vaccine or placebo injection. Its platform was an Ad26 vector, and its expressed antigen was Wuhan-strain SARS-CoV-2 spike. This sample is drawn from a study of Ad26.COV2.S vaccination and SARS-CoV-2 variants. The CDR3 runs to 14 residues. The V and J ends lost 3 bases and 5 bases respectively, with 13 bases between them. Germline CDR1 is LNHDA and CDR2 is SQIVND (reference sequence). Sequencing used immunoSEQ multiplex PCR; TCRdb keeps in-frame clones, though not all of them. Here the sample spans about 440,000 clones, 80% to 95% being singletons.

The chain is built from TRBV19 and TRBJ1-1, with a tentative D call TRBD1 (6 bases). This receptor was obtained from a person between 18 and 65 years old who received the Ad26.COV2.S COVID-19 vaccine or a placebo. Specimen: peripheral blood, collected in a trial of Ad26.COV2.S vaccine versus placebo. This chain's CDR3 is CASSIAGVRTEAFF. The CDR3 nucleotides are TGTGCCAGTAGTATTGCAGGGGTAAGGACTGAAGCTTTCTTT.